The source of this T cell receptor (beta chain) is a study of control samples from healthy donors and cancer patients. Method: immunoSEQ multiplex PCR; TCRdb's copy keeps in-frame clones and lacks some. The table has fewer than 200,000 clones, 90% seen once. Looked up from germline, CDR1 is SGHTA and CDR2 is FQGNSA. V lost 5 bases, J lost 2 bases, and 6 bases stayed unmatched. The CDR3 is 14 residues long. This chain links TRBV7-2 with TRBJ2-7; TRBD1 aligns across 7 bases. The sequenced sample consisted of blood. The TCR originated in a woman aged 45-65 years in good health. This CDR3 reads CASSTNRGPYEQYF. The CDR3 DNA follows: TGTGCCAGCAGCACCAACAGGGGCCCCTACGAGCAGTACTTC.